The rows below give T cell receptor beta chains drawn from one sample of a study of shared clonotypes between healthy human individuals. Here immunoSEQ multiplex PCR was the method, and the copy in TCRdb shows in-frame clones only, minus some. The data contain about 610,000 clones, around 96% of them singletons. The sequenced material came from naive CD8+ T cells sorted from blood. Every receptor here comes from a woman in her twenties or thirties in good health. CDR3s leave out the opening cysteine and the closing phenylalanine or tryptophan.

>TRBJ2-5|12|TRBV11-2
ASSFTRGEETQY
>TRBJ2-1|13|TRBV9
ASTQGGGINNEQF
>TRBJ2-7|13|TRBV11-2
ASSYAQGILYEQY
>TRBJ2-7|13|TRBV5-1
ASSLVGQGYYEQY
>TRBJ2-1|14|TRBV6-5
ASSYSSGEKTDEQF
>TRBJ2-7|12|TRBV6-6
ASSYLAGPYEQY
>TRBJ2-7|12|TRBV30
AWSVAGGSFEQY
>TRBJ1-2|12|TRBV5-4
ASSLRTGGVGYT
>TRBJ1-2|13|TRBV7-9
ASSTSGSQAYGYT
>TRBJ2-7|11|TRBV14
ASRRSGSYEQY
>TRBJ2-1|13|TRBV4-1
ASSQLAGGLVEQF
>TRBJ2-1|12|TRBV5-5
ATIRELGYNEQF
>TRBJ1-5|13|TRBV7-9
ASSEGGRGNQPQH
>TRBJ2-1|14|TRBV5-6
ASSLALAGPYNEQF
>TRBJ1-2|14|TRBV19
ASMLRQGLLTAGYT
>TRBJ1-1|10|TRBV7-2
ASSLGAGSAF
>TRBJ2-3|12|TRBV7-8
ASSSGQTTDTQY
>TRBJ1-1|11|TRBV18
ASSPTSNTEAF
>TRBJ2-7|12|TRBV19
ASSPRPGVYEQY
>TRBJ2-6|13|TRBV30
AWSGRFSGANVLT
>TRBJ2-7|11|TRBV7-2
ASSLARSYEQY
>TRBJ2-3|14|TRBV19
ASSIDPSGRTDTQY
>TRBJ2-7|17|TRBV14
ASSQYPGVNLGPGNEQY
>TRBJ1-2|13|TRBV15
ANFEKFGRSIIYT
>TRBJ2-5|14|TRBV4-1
ASSDPGTGRQETQY
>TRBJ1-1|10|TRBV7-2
ASSWGGTEAF
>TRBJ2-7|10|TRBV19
ASMSGGYEQY
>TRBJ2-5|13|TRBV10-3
AIGRTSGGQETQY
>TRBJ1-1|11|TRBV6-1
ASSEYDDGEAF
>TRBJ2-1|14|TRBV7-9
ASGDTTSGFYNEQF
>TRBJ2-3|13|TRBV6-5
ASSYSAGGTDTQY
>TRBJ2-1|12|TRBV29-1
SVEELHQNNEQF
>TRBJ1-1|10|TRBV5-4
ASSRWNTEAF
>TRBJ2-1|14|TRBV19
ASSIEFGGTNNEQF
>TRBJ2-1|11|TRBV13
ASSADRDNEQF
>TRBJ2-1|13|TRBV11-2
ASSERDWVYNEQF
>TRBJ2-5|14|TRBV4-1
ASSQRGTSGIGTQY
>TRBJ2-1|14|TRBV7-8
ASSLDPRSSYNEQF
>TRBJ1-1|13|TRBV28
ASSLTDSPVGEAF
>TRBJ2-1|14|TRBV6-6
ASSYGTSLWDNEQF
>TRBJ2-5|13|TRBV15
ATSREGGAIQTQY
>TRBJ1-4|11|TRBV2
ASSEWSNEKLF
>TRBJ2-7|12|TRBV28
ASSLLKGGYEQY
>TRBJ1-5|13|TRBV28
ATAPTGRSNQPQH
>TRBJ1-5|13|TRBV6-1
ASSEASRTNQPQH
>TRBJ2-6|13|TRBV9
ASAGVASGANVLT
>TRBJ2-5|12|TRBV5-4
ASSLRGREETQY
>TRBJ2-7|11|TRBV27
ASSLQGSGEQY
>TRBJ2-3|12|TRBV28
ASSLKRRTDTQY
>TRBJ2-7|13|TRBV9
ASSVGIAGSYEQY
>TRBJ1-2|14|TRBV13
ASSSLGLLPNYGYT
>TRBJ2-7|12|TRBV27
ASTSLAGESEQY
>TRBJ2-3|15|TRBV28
ASSHPRTGPLTDTQY
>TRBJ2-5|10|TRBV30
AWTSGKETQY
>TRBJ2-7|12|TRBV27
ASGARQGTYEQY